This T cell receptor (beta chain) emerged from a study of blood T cell repertoires in COVID-19. CDR1 is MNHNS and CDR2 is SASEGT in the germline V gene. The CDR3 sequence is 16 residues long. Trimming removed 1 base at V and 7 bases at J, with 19 bases between. Sequenced by immunoSEQ multiplex PCR; TCRdb stores in-frame clones only, minus some. The table includes 150,000 to 200,000 clones, approximately 83% detected once. This TCR was sampled from a man in his fifties with active or convalescent COVID-19. The rearrangement links TRBV6-1 to TRBJ1-2; no definite D call. Sequenced sample: peripheral blood. DNA of the CDR3: TGTGCCAGCAGTGAAGAATTTCGCGCCCGAGGCAGTGGCTACACCTTC. Translation: CASSEEFRARGSGYTF.